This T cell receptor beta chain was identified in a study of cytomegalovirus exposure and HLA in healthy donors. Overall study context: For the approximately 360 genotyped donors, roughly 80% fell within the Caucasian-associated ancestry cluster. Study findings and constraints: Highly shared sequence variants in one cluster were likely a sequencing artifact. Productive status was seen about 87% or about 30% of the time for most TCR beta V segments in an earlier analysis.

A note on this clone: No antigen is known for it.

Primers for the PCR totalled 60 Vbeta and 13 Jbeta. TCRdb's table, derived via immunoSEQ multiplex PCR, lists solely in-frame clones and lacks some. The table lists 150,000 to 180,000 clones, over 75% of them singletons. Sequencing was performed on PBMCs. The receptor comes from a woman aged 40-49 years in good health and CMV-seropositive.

The CDR3 spells CSVRDVGLSYGYTF. DNA of the CDR3: TGCAGCGTACGGGATGTGGGGTTAAGTTATGGCTACACCTTC. The chain employs TRBV29-1 and TRBJ1-2; D unresolved. CDR1 is SQVTM and CDR2 is ANQGSEA in the germline V gene. V lost 6 bases to trimming and J lost 5 bases, with 19 bases between them. The CDR3 extends over 14 amino acids.